Below, 8 T cell receptor beta chains from the same sample are listed, as sequenced in a study of cytomegalovirus exposure and HLA in healthy donors. The study ran its PCR with 60 Vbeta and 13 Jbeta primers. The method was immunoSEQ multiplex PCR; TCRdb's version includes in-frame clones alone and lacks a portion of them. The sample lists some 180,000 clones, around 81% occurring once. What was sequenced was PBMCs. The receptor set was obtained from a young man in good health and CMV-seronegative.

The V call is TRBV5-4, the J call TRBJ2-7, with D possibly being TRBD2 (5 bases). Germline CDR1 SGHNT, CDR2 YYREEE (reference sequence). The V end lost 2 bases, the J end lost 3 bases, and 15 bases lay between the germline ends. The CDR3 spans 15 residues. The CDR3 loop is CASSFLGVRDYEQYF. CDR3 nucleotide sequence: TGTGCCAGCAGCTTTTTAGGCGTACGGGACTACGAGCAGTACTTC. Filled out from reference TRBV5-4 and TRBJ2-7, the complete variable domain reads ETGVTQSPTHLIKTRGQQVTLRCSSQSGHNTVSWYQQALGQGPQFIFQYYREEENGRGNFPPRFSGLQFPNYSSELNVNALELDDSALYLCASSFLGVRDYEQYFGPGTRLTVT.

V is TRBV28 and J is TRBJ2-7; D remains unclear. V was clipped by 6 bases and J by 0 bases, with 9 bases between them. CDR1 and CDR2 from the germline V gene are MDHEN and SYDVKM. This CDR3 has 13 amino acids. The CDR3 DNA reads TGTGCCAGCAGACAGCAGAGCTCCTACGAGCAGTACTTC. The encoded protein is CASRQQSSYEQYF.

This chain links TRBV7-9 with TRBJ1-2; TRBD1 matches 8 bases. CDR1 and CDR2 (germline): SEHNR, FQNEAQ (reference sequence). Trimming at V came to 5 bases and at J to 5 bases, leaving 10 bases not matched to a gene. This CDR3 region has 15 residues. CDR3 bases: TGTGCCAGCAGCAGCTTGACAGGGGTTGAGTATGGCTACACCTTC. Translating it yields CASSSLTGVEYGYTF.

The chain is built from TRBV27 and TRBJ2-1; 9 bases are a match to TRBD2. This CDR3 is built from 17 residues. Germline CDR1 and CDR2: MNHEY and SMNVEV (reference sequence). Trimming at V came to 3 bases and at J to 6 bases, leaving 12 bases not matched to a gene. In DNA, the CDR3 is TGTGCCAGCAGTTTTATTAGGGGGACTAGCCGGACCAATGAGCAGTTCTTC. It specifies CASSFIRGTSRTNEQFF.

The chain joins TRBV9 to TRBJ2-7; D possibly corresponds to TRBD2 (5 bases). Germline V gene sequence: CDR1 SGDLS, CDR2 YYNGEE. The CDR3 runs to 16 residues. V was clipped by 2 bases and J by 0 bases, with 15 bases between them. The CDR3, as DNA: TGTGCCAGCAGCGTCTCCCCCGGGGTAGGCTCCTACGAGCAGTACTTC. Protein product: CASSVSPGVGSYEQYF.

The rearrangement links TRBV7-3 to TRBJ2-7; TRBD2 might be the D (5 bases). V shed 2 bases and J shed 5 bases, with 16 bases lying between them. Germline V gene sequence: CDR1 SGHTA, CDR2 FQGTGA. The CDR3 length is 15 residues. CDR3 DNA: TGTGCCAGCAGCTTATCTAGCTTGAGCCTTAACGAGCAGTACTTC. This sequence encodes CASSLSSLSLNEQYF.

V usage is TRBV6-1 and J usage is TRBJ1-2, with 7 bases identical to TRBD1. The CDR3 covers 15 residues. The germline V gene has CDR1 MNHNS and CDR2 SASEGT. V was clipped by 7 bases and J by 6 bases; unmatched bases: 14. CDR3 coding DNA: TGTGCCAGCATCGAAGCCAGGGGGGCAGGGGATGGCTACACCTTC. This encodes CASIEARGAGDGYTF.

The J gene is TRBJ2-7, the V gene TRBV29-1; no definite D call. Trimming cost V 4 bases and J 0 bases, with 10 bases left between them. Germline CDR1 reads SQVTM; CDR2 reads ANQGSEA. This CDR3 is built from 13 residues. CDR3 region: CSVASLLSYEQYF. The CDR3 DNA follows: TGCAGCGTTGCCAGTCTCCTCTCCTACGAGCAGTACTTC.